Given below is one TCR beta chain in context. Its antigen is unidentified. This entry is derived from a study of cytomegalovirus exposure and HLA in healthy donors. The overall study: In an early release, HLA-typed donors contributed 77 million or so unique TCR sequences.

Study results and caveats: Later analysis demonstrated an association between a missense DCLRE1C variant and TCR beta V- and J-gene trimming. Reportedly, fewer N-insertions than the approximately 690-donor mean appeared in an Asian-associated ancestry cluster in a later analysis.

Those who donated were healthy bone marrow donors. PCR was performed using 60 Vbeta and 13 Jbeta primers. Profiling relied on immunoSEQ multiplex PCR, and the TCRdb table lists in-frame clones only, not all of them. The table has around 150,000 clones, approximately 79% seen once. Germline loops: CDR1 LGHNA, CDR2 YSLEER. Between the trimmed V and J ends, which lost 5 bases and 7 bases, there was a span of 12 bases. The CDR3 is 14 amino acids. Sequenced sample: PBMCs. The chain is built from TRBV4-3 and TRBJ1-6; no firm D call. This TCR was sampled from a woman aged 50 to 60 in good health and CMV-seropositive. The CDR3, as DNA: TGCGCCAGCAGCGACTACCCTGGGAATTCACCCCTCCACTTT. Translation: CASSDYPGNSPLHF.